Shown below are 13 T cell receptor beta chains from a single sample sequenced in a study of blood T cell repertoires in COVID-19. Assay: immunoSEQ multiplex PCR; the TCRdb copy retains only in-frame clones and omits some. Of some 390,000 clones in the sample, roughly 90% are singletons; the top ten hold less than 2%. Sequences were obtained from PBMCs or T cells enriched from blood (not recorded which). The source of these receptors is a woman in her twenties or thirties who had recovered from COVID-19.

The chain has TRBV4-1 and TRBJ2-2; TRBD1 matches at 8 bases. Germline V gene lookup returns CDR1 MGHRA and CDR2 YSYEKL. The CDR3 loop spans 15 amino acids. Unmatched junction bases numbered 6, after V lost 4 bases and J lost 5 bases. CDR3 DNA sequence: TGCGCCAGCAGCCTGGACAGGGAAGATACCGGGGAGCTGTTTTTT. Translation gives CASSLDREDTGELFF.

The chain recombines TRBV30 with TRBJ1-6; 7 bases align to TRBD1. The V and J ends lost 7 bases and 9 bases, in that order; junction bases with no gene match: 12. In germline, CDR1 is GTSNPN, CDR2 SVGIG (reference sequence). The CDR3 sequence is 14 residues long. CDR3 sequence (DNA): TGTGCCTCAGAAACTGGACAGGATGTTTCACCCCTCCACTTT. Residues: CASETGQDVSPLHF.

This chain links TRBV28 with TRBJ2-5; 7 bases line up with TRBD2. The CDR3 spans 12 residues. Trimming took 2 bases from V and 13 from J; bases not matched to a gene: 7. Per the germline V gene, CDR1 is MDHEN and CDR2 is SYDVKM. CDR3 loop: CASSLRGGPLYF. In DNA form, the CDR3 reads TGTGCCAGCAGTTTACGGGGAGGGCCCCTGTACTTC.

This clone was detected only once. This chain links TRBV3-1 (or the pseudogene TRBV3-2) with TRBJ2-1; 9 bases are shared with TRBD1. Germline V gives CDR1 LGHDT, CDR2 YNNKEL (reference sequence). The CDR3 sequence is 13 residues long. V shed 0 bases, J shed 12 bases, and the junction held 3 bases outside the gene matches. CDR3 loop: CASSQEWTGVQFF. The CDR3 bases are TGTGCCAGCAGCCAAGAATGGACAGGGGTGCAGTTCTTC.

This clone was found once. As DNA, the CDR3 is TGTGCCAGCAGCTTGAGAAAGGGGGAGCAGTTCTTC. This translates into CASSLRKGEQFF. The chain links TRBV5-6 to TRBJ2-1; possibly TRBD1 for D (5 bases). Trimming stripped 1 base from V and 10 bases from J, with 9 bases between. Looked up from germline, CDR1 is SGHDT and CDR2 is YYEEEE. The CDR3 length is 12 residues.

This chain links TRBV29-1 with TRBJ2-3, with TRBD1 matching over 8 bases. This CDR3 has 14 amino acids. V lost 7 bases to trimming and J lost 2 bases; unmatched junction nucleotides: 8. Germline CDR1 SQVTM, CDR2 ANQGSEA. This chain's CDR3 is CSGAGTGNTDTQYF. CDR3 bases: TGCAGCGGGGCCGGGACAGGAAACACAGATACGCAGTATTTT.

J is TRBJ1-1 and V is TRBV18; 12 nucleotides line up with TRBD1. Losses at the gene ends were 4 bases for V and 6 bases for J; bases not matched to a gene: 6. CDR1 is KGHSH and CDR2 is LQKENI in the germline V gene. The CDR3 covers 15 residues. For the CDR3, the DNA is TGTGCCAGCTCACGAGGGACAGGGGGCGTCTCTGAAGCTTTCTTT. As protein: CASSRGTGGVSEAFF. Filled out from reference TRBV18 and TRBJ1-1, the complete variable domain reads NAGVMQNPRHLVRRRGQEARLRCSPMKGHSHVYWYRQLPEEGLKFMVYLQKENIIDESGMPKERFSAEFPKEGPSILRIQQVVRGDSAAYFCASSRGTGGVSEAFFGQGTRLTVV.

The V gene is TRBV4-1, the J gene TRBJ1-6; possible D gene TRBD1, 5 bases. The CDR3 has 14 amino acids. V was trimmed by 10 bases and J by 2 bases, leaving 12 bases between them. Germline lookup yields CDR1 MGHRA and CDR2 YSYEKL. CDR3 residues: CATGGGPYNSPLHF. The DNA for the CDR3 is TGCGCCACTGGGGGGGGACCCTATAATTCACCCCTCCACTTT.

The chain employs TRBV30 and TRBJ1-5; D gene uncertain. CDR3 length equals 12 residues. With 5 bases removed from V and 4 bases from J, the gap between germline ends came to 9 bases. CDR1 is GTSNPN, CDR2 SVGIG, per germline (reference sequence). The CDR3 loop is CAWGDTNQPQHF. CDR3 bases: TGTGCCTGGGGTGACACGAATCAGCCCCAGCATTTT.

This chain connects TRBV11-1 to TRBJ2-1; perhaps TRBD2 as D (6 bases). The CDR3 consists of 14 residues. Per germline, CDR1 SGHAT and CDR2 FQDESV (reference sequence). The V end lost 1 base, the J end lost 8 bases, and 12 bases lay between the germline ends. CDR3 loop: CASSLGGEWDEQFF. The CDR3 DNA reads as TGTGCCAGCAGCTTAGGGGGGGAGTGGGATGAGCAGTTCTTC.

The table lists this clone with a few counts. The gene calls are TRBV7-9 and TRBJ1-1, with 7 bases lining up with TRBD1. This CDR3 has 16 residues. The V gene's germline CDR1 is SEHNR and CDR2 FQNEAQ (reference sequence). V lost 3 bases to trimming and J lost 1 base; unmatched junction nucleotides: 8. CDR3 sequence reads: CASSLDRQGGNTEAFF. Written as DNA, the CDR3 is TGTGCCAGCAGCTTGGATCGACAGGGAGGGAACACTGAAGCTTTCTTT.

The rearrangement links TRBV18 to TRBJ1-6; 10 bases fit TRBD1. The V gene's germline CDR1 is KGHSH and CDR2 LQKENI. Trimming removed 2 bases from V and 10 bases from J; junction bases left unmatched: 5. The CDR3 has 15 amino acids. The CDR3 is CASSPSGQGRSPLHF. CDR3 bases: TGTGCCAGCTCACCATCGGGACAGGGGAGGTCACCCCTCCACTTT.

The DNA of the CDR3 is TGTGCCAGCAGCATCATCCTAGGAACTGAAGCTTTCTTT. This encodes CASSIILGTEAFF. The chain couples TRBV6-2 or TRBV6-3 to TRBJ1-1; no clear D. This CDR3 spans 13 amino acids. Germline-derived CDR1 and CDR2 are MNHEY and SVGEGT. V was clipped by 6 bases and J by 5 bases, with 13 bases between them.